This T cell receptor beta chain was sequenced in a study of T cell responses to AZD1222 COVID-19 vaccine. Study-wide context: Second doses at about 4 or about 12 weeks were pooled.

The table came from immunoSEQ multiplex PCR; TCRdb's copy has only in-frame clones and leaves some out. The sample holds about 170,000 clones, about nine tenths seen once. Study-wide results and limits: Samples come after the peak T cell response, not at day 14.

From germline, CDR1 is SGHRS and CDR2 YFSETQ. V was shortened by 0 bases and J by 4 bases, with 5 bases between the two germline ends. This CDR3 spans 12 amino acids. Points on this clone: Its specificity is unknown.

The TCR was taken from an adult in good health. Sequences were derived from peripheral blood, sampled on day 0 of AZD1222 vaccination. The chain joins TRBV5-1 to TRBJ2-7, with D hard to call. This CDR3 is CASSLEGYEQYF. The CDR3 DNA reads as TGCGCCAGCAGCTTGGAAGGTTACGAGCAGTACTTC.